This T cell receptor beta chain was sequenced during a study of blood T cell repertoires in COVID-19. Overall study context: Spain, Italy and the United States supplied samples that represented acute and convalescent COVID-19. From T cells, B-cell-depleted T cells, or PBMCs came the material, which was cDNA or gDNA.

While infection was still active, Seattle patients were enrolled and then followed longitudinally. Profiling relied on immunoSEQ multiplex PCR, and the TCRdb table lists in-frame clones only, not all of them. The repertoire consists of 60,000 to 90,000 clones, with roughly 85% occurring once and the leading ten covering roughly 9.8%. This CDR3 has 13 residues. The ends were cut back, 6 bases at V and 1 base at J, with 9 bases in the middle. Germline CDR1 reads MDHEN; CDR2 reads SYDVKM. Sequencing was performed on peripheral blood. The TCR originated in a man aged 55 to 70 with COVID-19, enrolled during active disease. The chain combines TRBV28 with TRBJ1-1; a weak D match, TRBD1 (5 bases). As DNA, the CDR3 is TGTGCCAGCAGGGACATCCCGAACACTGAAGCTTTCTTT. Translated, it gives CASRDIPNTEAFF.